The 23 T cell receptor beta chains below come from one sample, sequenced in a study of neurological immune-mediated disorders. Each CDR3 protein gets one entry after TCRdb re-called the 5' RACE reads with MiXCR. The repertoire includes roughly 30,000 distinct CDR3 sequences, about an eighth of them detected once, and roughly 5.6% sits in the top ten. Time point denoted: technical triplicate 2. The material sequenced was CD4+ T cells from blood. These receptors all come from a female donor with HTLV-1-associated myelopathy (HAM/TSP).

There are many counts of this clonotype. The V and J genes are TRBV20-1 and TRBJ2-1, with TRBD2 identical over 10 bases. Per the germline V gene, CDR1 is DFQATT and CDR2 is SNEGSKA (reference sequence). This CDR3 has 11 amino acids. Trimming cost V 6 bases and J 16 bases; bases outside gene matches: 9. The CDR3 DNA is TGCAGTGCCACTACTAGCGGGAATTTCTTCTTC. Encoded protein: CSATTSGNFFF.

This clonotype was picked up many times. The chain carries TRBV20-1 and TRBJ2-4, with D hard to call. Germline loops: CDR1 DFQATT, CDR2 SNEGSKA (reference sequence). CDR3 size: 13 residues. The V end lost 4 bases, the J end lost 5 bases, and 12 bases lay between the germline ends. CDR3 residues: CSATLYRENIQYF. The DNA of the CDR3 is TGCAGTGCTACCCTTTATAGGGAAAACATTCAGTACTTC.

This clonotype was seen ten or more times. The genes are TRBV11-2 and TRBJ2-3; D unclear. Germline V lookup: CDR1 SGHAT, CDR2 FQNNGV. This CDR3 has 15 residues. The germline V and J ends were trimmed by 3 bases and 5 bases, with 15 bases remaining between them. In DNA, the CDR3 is TGTGCCAGCAGCTTGCTGGCTAACATCGGAGATACGCAGTATTTT. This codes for CASSLLANIGDTQYF.

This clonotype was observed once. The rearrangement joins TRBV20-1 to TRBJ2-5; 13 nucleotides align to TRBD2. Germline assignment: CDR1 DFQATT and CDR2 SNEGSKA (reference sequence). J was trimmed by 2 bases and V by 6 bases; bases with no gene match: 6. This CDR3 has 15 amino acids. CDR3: CSAQTSGRWQETQYF. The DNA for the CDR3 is TGCAGTGCCCAGACTAGCGGGAGGTGGCAAGAGACCCAGTACTTC.

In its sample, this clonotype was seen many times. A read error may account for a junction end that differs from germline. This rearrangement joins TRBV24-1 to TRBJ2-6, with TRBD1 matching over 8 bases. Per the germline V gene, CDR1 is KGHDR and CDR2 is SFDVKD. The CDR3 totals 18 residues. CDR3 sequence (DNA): TGTGCCACCGGTGACCCCGGACAGGGCAACTCTGGGGCCAACGTCCTGACTTTC. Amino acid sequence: CATGDPGQGNSGANVLTF.

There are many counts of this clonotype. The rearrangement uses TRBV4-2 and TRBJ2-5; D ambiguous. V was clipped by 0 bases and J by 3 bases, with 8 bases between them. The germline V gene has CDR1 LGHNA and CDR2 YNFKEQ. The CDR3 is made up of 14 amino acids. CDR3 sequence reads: CASSQDSTEETQYF. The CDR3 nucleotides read TGTGCCAGCAGCCAAGATTCAACAGAAGAGACCCAGTACTTC.

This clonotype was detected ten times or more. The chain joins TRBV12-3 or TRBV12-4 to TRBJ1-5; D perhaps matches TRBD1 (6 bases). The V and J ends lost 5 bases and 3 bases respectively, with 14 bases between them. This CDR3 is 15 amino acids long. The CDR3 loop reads CASSSGGGINQPQHF. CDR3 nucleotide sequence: TGTGCCAGCAGTAGTGGGGGGGGCATCAATCAGCCCCAGCATTTT.

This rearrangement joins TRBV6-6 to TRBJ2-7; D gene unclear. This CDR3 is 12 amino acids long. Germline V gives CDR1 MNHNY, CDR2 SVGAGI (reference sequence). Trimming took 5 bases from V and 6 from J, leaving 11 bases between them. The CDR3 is CASSPEYGEQYF. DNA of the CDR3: TGTGCCAGCAGTCCGGAGTATGGCGAGCAGTACTTC.

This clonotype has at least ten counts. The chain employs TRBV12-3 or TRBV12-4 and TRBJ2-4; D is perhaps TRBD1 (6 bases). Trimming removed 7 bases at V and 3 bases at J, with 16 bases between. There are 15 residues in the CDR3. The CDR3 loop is CASTLDSAIKNIQYF. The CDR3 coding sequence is TGTGCCAGCACCCTGGACAGTGCCATCAAAAACATTCAGTACTTC.

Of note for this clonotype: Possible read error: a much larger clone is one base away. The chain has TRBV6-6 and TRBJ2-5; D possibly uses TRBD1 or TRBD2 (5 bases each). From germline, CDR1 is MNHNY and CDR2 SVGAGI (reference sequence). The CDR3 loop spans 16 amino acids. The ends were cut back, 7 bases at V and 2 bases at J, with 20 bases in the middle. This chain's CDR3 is CASMKVAWGRQETQYF. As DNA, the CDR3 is TGTGCCAGCATGAAGGTAGCGTGGGGCAGACAAGAGACCCAGTACTTC.

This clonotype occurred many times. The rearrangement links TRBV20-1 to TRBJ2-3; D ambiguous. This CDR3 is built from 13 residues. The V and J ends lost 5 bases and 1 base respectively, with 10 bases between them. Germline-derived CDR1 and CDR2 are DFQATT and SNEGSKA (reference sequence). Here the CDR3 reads CSAPGDGTDTQYF. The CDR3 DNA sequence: TGCAGTGCTCCCGGCGACGGCACAGATACGCAGTATTTT.

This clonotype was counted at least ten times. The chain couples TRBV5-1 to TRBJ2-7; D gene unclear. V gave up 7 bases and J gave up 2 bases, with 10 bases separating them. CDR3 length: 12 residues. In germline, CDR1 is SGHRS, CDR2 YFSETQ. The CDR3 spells CASPPRPYEQYF. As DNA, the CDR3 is TGCGCCAGCCCCCCCCGCCCCTACGAGCAGTACTTC. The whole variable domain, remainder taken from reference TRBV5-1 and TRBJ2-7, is KAGVTQTPRYLIKTRGQQVTLSCSPISGHRSVSWYQQTPGQGLQFLFEYFSETQRNKGNFPGRFSGRQFSNSRSEMNVSTLELGDSALYLCASPPRPYEQYFGPGTRLTVT.

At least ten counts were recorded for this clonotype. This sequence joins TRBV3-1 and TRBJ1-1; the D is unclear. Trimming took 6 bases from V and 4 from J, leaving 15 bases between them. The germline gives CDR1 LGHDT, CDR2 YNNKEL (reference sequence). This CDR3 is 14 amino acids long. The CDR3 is CASSPGWSVTEAFF. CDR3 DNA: TGTGCCAGCAGTCCCGGGTGGTCGGTCACTGAAGCTTTCTTT.

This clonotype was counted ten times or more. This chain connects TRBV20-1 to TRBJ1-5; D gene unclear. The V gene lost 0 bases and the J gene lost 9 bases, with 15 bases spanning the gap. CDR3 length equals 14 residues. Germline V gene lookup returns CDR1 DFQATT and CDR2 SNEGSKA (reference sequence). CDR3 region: CSARDNADWGPQHF. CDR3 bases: TGCAGTGCTAGAGATAACGCAGATTGGGGGCCCCAGCATTTT.

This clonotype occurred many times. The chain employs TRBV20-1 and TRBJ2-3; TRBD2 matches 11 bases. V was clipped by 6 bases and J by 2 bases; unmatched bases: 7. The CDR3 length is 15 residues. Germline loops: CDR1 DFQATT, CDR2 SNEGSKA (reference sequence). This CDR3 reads CSATASGGFTDTQYF. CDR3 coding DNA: TGCAGTGCCACCGCTAGCGGGGGGTTCACAGATACGCAGTATTTT.

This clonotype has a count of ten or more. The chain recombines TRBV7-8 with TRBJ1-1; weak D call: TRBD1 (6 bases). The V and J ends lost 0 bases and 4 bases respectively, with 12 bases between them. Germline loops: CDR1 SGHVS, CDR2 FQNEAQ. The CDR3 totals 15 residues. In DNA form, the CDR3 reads TGTGCCAGCAGCTTAGCAGCGGGGGCGCGCACTGAAGCTTTCTTT. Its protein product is CASSLAAGARTEAFF.

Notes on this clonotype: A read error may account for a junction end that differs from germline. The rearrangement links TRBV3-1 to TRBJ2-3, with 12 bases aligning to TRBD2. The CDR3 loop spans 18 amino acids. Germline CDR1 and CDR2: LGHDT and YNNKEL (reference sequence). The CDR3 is CANSQEGPGTSGPDTQYF. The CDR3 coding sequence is TGTGCCAACAGCCAAGAAGGTCCCGGGACTAGCGGGCCCGATACGCAGTATTTT.

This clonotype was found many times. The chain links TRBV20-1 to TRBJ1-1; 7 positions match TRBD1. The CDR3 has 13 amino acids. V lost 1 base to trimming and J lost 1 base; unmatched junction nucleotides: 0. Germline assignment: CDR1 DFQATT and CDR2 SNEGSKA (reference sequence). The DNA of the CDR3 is TGCAGTGCTAGAGGGACAGGGAACACTGAAGCTTTCTTT. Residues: CSARGTGNTEAFF.

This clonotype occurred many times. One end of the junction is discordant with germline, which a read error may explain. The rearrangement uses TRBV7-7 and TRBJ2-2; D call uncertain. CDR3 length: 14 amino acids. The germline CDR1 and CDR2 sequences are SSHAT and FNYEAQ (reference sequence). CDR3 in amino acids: CASSLGMNTGELFF. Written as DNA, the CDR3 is TGTGCTAGCAGCTTAGGAATGAACACCGGGGAGCTGTTTTTT. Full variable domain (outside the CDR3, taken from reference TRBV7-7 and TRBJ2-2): GAGVSQSPRYKVTKRGQDVTLRCDPISSHATLYWYQQALGQGPEFLTYFNYEAQPDKSGLPSDRFSAERPEGSISTLTIQRTEQRDSAMYRCASSLGMNTGELFFGEGSRLTVL.

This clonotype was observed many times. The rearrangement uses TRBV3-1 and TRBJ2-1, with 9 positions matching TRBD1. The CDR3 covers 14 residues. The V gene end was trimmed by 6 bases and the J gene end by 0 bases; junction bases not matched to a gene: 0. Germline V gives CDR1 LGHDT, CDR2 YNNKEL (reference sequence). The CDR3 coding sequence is TGTGCCAGCAGGGGACAGGGCTCCTACAATGAGCAGTTCTTC. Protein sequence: CASRGQGSYNEQFF.

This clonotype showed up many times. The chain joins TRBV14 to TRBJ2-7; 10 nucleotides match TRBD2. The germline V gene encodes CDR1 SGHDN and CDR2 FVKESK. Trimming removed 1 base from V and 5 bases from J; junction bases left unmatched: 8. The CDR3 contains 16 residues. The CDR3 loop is CASSQGILAGVNEQYF. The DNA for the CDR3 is TGTGCCAGCAGCCAAGGTATCCTAGCGGGAGTTAACGAGCAGTACTTC. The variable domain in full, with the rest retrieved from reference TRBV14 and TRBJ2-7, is EAGVTQFPSHSVIEKGQTVTLRCDPISGHDNLYWYRRVMGKEIKFLLHFVKESKQDESGMPNNRFLAERTGGTYSTLKVQPAELEDSGVYFCASSQGILAGVNEQYFGPGTRLTVT.

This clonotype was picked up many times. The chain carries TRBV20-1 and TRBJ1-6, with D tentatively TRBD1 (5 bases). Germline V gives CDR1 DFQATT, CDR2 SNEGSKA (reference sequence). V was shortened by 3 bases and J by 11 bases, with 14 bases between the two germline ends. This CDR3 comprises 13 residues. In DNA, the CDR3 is TGCAGTGCTAGGGAACCAGGGAAGACACCCCTCCACTTT. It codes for CSAREPGKTPLHF.

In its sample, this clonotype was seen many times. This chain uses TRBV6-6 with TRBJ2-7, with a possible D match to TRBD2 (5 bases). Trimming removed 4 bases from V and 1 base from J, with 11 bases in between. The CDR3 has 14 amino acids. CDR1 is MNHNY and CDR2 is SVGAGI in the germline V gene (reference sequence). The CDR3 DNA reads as TGTGCCAGCAGTTTGGACGGGGAGTCCTACGAGCAGTACTTC. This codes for CASSLDGESYEQYF.